A single sample is the source of the 5 T cell receptor beta chains below, sequenced in a study of cytomegalovirus exposure and HLA in healthy donors. The PCR made use of 60 Vbeta and 13 Jbeta primers. Repertoires were generated with immunoSEQ multiplex PCR, while TCRdb's copy carries only in-frame clones and drops some. The sample shows some 21,000 clones, and about a fifth sits with its ten largest clones. Specimen: PBMCs. All receptors derive from a man aged 60 to 69 in good health and CMV-seropositive.

The rearrangement uses TRBV4-2 and TRBJ1-5, with TRBD1 as a possible D gene (5 bases). Trimming removed 5 bases from V and 0 bases from J, with 14 bases in between. CDR3 length: 16 amino acids. The germline CDR1 and CDR2 sequences are LGHNA and YNFKEQ. CDR3 in amino acids: CASSWGGDYSNQPQHF. In DNA form, the CDR3 reads TGTGCCAGCAGCTGGGGGGGGGATTATAGCAATCAGCCCCAGCATTTT.

The chain is built from TRBV19 and TRBJ1-1; D unclear. The length of the CDR3 is 13 residues. V was shortened by 4 bases and J by 1 base, with 7 bases between the two germline ends. The germline gives CDR1 LNHDA, CDR2 SQIVND (reference sequence). The CDR3 nucleotides read TGTGCCAGTAGTACTAGAGAGAACACTGAAGCTTTCTTT. Translating gives CASSTRENTEAFF.

The rearrangement joins TRBV5-4 to TRBJ2-7; TRBD2 matches 7 bases. Trimming removed 0 bases from V and 6 bases from J; junction bases left unmatched: 3. This CDR3 is built from 13 residues. The germline V gene encodes CDR1 SGHNT and CDR2 YYREEE (reference sequence). DNA of the CDR3: TGTGCCAGCAGCTTGGGGACTAGTCGCGAGCAGTACTTC. Amino acids: CASSLGTSREQYF.

V is TRBV29-1 and J is TRBJ2-1; 13 bases agree with TRBD2. Germline V CDR1 and CDR2: SQVTM, ANQGSEA. V lost 4 bases and J lost 9; bases outside the gene matches: 15. This CDR3 has 17 residues. The CDR3 region is CSVVHFQGLAGDAEQFF. As DNA, the CDR3 is TGCAGCGTTGTACACTTTCAAGGACTAGCGGGAGATGCTGAGCAGTTCTTC.

The chain uses TRBV6-1 and TRBJ2-7; a possible D gene is TRBD1 (5 bases). The germline CDR1 and CDR2 sequences are MNHNS and SASEGT. This CDR3 has 13 amino acids. Trimming took 2 bases from V and 6 from J, leaving 11 bases between them. CDR3 protein: CASSETLGVEQYF. The CDR3 nucleotides read TGTGCCAGCAGTGAAACTCTAGGGGTCGAGCAGTACTTC.